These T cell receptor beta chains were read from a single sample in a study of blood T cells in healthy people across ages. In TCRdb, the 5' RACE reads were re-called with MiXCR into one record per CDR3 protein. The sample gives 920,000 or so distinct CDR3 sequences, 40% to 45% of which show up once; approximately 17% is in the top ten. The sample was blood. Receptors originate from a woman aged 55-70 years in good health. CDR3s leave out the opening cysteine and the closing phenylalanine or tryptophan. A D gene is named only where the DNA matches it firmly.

ASSSQKGIYEQY	.	TRBV11-2	TRBJ2-7
ASSRRSGTGPKEQY	.	TRBV12-3/TRBV12-4	TRBJ2-7
ASSPRGWTGELF	.	TRBV2	TRBJ2-2
ASSGGLASNEQF	TRBD2	TRBV5-1	TRBJ2-1
AWSHRGVAAYEQY	.	TRBV30	TRBJ2-7
ASSDRDRKTTDTQY	TRBD1	TRBV10-1	TRBJ2-3
ASSFETQGAQY	.	TRBV12-3/TRBV12-4	TRBJ2-7
ASSQGWPRAGELF	.	TRBV4-1	TRBJ2-2
ASTRRLGEQY	.	TRBV2	.
SVGTLGYEQY	.	TRBV29-1	TRBJ2-7
AISESKGDEAF	.	TRBV10-3	TRBJ1-1
ASSRGGTGELF	TRBD2	TRBV6-4	TRBJ2-2
SARDDRANTEAF	TRBD1	TRBV20-1	TRBJ1-1
ASSSHRPGNTEAF	.	TRBV28	TRBJ1-1
SARPSIGHGGSGRCDEQF	TRBD2	TRBV20-1	TRBJ2-1
ASSLSRDRENYSNQPQH	TRBD1	TRBV7-6	TRBJ1-5
ASHSGQGYNEQF	TRBD1	TRBV7-9	TRBJ2-1
ASSQEASGRALKTQY	TRBD2	TRBV4-2	TRBJ2-5
SASGGALEQY	.	TRBV20-1	TRBJ2-7
SARDRTVEGGYT	.	TRBV20-1	TRBJ1-2
ATSRDSGQGEKLF	TRBD1	TRBV15	TRBJ1-4
SVHLGGDEQY	TRBD2	TRBV29-1	TRBJ2-7
ASSRSSGSSYNEQY	TRBD2	TRBV4-2	.
ASSQNGGDEQY	.	TRBV3-1	TRBJ2-7
ASSFRQGAQETQY	TRBD1	TRBV27	TRBJ2-5
SASVDRGKRAYEQY	TRBD1	TRBV20-1	.
ASSCTGDANYGYT	TRBD1	TRBV9	TRBJ1-2
ASTRLAGTYNEQF	TRBD2	TRBV12-3/TRBV12-4	TRBJ2-1
SVESRSSYTEQF	.	TRBV29-1	TRBJ2-1
ASSTRPTSYEQY	.	TRBV7-2	TRBJ2-7
AIKELAGGPYEQF	TRBD2	TRBV10-3	TRBJ2-1
ASSQVARSGWHQETQY	.	TRBV14	TRBJ2-5
SVEREDLTDTQY	TRBD2	TRBV29-1	TRBJ2-3
ASTRTSGVQETQY	TRBD2	TRBV28	TRBJ2-5
SARPPGMNTEAF	.	TRBV20-1	TRBJ1-1
ASRGGSGTLYEQY	.	TRBV12-3/TRBV12-4	TRBJ2-7
ASSYSGQGSPISGANVLT	TRBD1	TRBV6-5	TRBJ2-6
SVEANGQNYEQY	.	TRBV20-1	TRBJ2-7
ASSQVAPTEAF	.	TRBV4-1	TRBJ1-1
ASSGLAGSYNEQY	TRBD2	TRBV12-3/TRBV12-4	.
AWSTGIYSDTQY	.	TRBV30	TRBJ2-3
ASSYSIRDNEQF	.	TRBV6-5	TRBJ2-1
ASFHFGTTDTQY	.	TRBV12-3/TRBV12-4	TRBJ2-3
ASRITGLAGINSPLH	.	TRBV6-6	TRBJ1-6
SACHSGTQETQY	.	TRBV20-1	TRBJ2-5
ASSLEGRYEQF	.	TRBV5-1	TRBJ2-1
AISESAGNSPLH	.	TRBV10-3	TRBJ1-6
ASSHLAGGLDEQF	TRBD2	TRBV4-1	TRBJ2-1
ASSSGQGAMSLVKNIQY	TRBD1	TRBV27	.
ASSLISPGLALQETQY	TRBD2	TRBV7-6	TRBJ2-5
ATSAVGQPQH	.	TRBV24-1	TRBJ1-5
ASSESASGGKETQY	TRBD2	TRBV25-1	.